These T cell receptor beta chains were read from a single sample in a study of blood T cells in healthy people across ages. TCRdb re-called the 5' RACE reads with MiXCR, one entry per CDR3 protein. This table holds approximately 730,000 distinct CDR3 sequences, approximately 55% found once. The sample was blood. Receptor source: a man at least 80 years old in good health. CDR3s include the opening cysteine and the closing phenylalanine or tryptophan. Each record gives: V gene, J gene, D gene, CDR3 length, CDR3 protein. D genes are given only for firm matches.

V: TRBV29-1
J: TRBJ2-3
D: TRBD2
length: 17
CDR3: CSLSGTSGRGPPDTQYF

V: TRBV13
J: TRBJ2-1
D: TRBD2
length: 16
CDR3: CASSSIRGLAGGEQFF

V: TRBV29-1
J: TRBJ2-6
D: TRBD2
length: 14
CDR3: CSADGGSGANVLTF

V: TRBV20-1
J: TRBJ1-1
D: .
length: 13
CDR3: CSARDPPVGEAFF

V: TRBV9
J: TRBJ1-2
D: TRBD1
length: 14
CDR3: CASSAGQGLYGYTF

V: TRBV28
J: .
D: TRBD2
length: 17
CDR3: CASSWGAAGPIRNIQYF

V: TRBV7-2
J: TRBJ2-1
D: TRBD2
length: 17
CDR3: CASSLHPTSGIYNEQFF

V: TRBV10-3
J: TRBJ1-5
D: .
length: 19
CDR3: CAISESPTDIPLSNQPQHF

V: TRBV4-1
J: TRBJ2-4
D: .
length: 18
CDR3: CASSQDPITGWAKNIQYF

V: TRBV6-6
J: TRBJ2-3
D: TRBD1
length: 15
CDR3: CASTYRGASTDTQYF

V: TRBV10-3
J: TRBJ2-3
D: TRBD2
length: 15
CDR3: CAISVSGDSTDTQYF

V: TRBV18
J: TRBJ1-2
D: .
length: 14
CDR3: CASSPNRAVEGYTF

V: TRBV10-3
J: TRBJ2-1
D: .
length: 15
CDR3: CAISADANRVGEQFF

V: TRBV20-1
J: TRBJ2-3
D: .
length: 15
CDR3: CSASRAGERDRYAYF

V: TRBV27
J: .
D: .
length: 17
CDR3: CASSLSLRGAGPHEQYF

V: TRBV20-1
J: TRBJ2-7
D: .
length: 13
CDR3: CSADRDFNYEQYF

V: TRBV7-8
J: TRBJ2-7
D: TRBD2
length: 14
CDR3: CASSPGAGEYEQYF

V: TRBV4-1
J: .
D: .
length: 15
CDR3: CASSHALAPLYEQYF

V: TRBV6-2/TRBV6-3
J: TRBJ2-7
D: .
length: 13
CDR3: CASSYAGLYEQYF

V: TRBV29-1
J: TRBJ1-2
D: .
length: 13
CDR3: CSALTGSLYGYTF

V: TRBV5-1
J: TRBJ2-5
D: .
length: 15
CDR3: CASSPTGGLRNEQYF

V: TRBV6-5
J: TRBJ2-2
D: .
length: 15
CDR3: CASSYWASRTGELFF

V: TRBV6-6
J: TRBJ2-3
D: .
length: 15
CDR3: CASSYSGGTTDTQYF

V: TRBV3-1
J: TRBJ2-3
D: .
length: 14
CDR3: CASGSGLSTDTQYF

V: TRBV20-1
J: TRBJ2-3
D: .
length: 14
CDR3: CSARDGSRMGTQYF

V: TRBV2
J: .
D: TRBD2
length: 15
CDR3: CASGRLAGVGETQYF

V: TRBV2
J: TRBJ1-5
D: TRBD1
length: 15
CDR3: CASSETTGGPQPQHF

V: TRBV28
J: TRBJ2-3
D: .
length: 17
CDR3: CASSLYRGGFGTDAQYF

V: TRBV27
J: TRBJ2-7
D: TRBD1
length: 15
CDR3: CASSFSGQGPYEQYF

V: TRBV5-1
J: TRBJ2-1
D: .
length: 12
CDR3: CASSLLAAEQFF

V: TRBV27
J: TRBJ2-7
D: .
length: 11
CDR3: CASRSTYEQYF

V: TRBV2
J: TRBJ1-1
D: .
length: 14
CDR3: CASRKTPLNTEAFF